This T cell receptor (beta chain) was sequenced during a study of blood T cell repertoires in COVID-19. In the study overall: Sources were T cells, B-cell-depleted T cells, or PBMCs; the material itself was cDNA or gDNA.

V shed 5 bases and J 0 bases; nucleotides not matched to a gene: 11. Germline loops: CDR1 LNHDA, CDR2 SQIVND (reference sequence). The CDR3 length is 17 residues. As originally analysed: Nucleated cell number was recorded as an estimate derived from reference gene primer amplification. The repertoire was sequenced with immunoSEQ multiplex PCR; TCRdb's copy has only in-frame clones and lacks some. V and J calls and clone size are given by that table; D and trimming were obtained from the DNA. Of 150,000 to 200,000 clones listed, more than 80% are singletons. Sequencing was carried out using peripheral blood. The receptor comes from a man aged 60-69 years with acute or convalescent COVID-19. The J gene is TRBJ2-3, the V gene TRBV19, with 7 bases identical to TRBD1. CDR3 residues: CASSPVPDRLSTDTQYF. The CDR3, as DNA: TGTGCCAGTAGTCCCGTCCCGGACAGGCTAAGCACAGATACGCAGTATTTT.